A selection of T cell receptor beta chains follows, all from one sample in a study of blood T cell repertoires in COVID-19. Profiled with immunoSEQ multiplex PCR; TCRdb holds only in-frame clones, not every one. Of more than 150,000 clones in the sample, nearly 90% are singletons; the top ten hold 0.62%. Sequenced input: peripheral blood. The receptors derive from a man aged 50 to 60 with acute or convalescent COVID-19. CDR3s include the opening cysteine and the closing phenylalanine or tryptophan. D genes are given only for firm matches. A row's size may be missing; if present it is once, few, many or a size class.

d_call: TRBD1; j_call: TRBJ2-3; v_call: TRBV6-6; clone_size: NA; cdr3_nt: TGTGCCAGCAGGACCGGGACAGGGGTAACAGATACGCAGTATTTT; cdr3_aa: CASRTGTGVTDTQYF
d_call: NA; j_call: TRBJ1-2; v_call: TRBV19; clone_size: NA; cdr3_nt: TGTGCCAGTAGTATGGCGGGGGAGGCCTGGGGCTACACCTTC; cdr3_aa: CASSMAGEAWGYTF
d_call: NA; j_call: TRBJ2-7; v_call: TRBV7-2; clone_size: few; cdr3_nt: TGTGCCAGCAGCTTTGTCGGGAGCTCCTCCTCCTACGAGCAGTACTTC; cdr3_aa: CASSFVGSSSSYEQYF
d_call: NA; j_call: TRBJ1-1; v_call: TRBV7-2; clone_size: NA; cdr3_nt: TGTGCCAGCAGTTGGGGAGCTAACACTGAAGCTTTCTTT; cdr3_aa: CASSWGANTEAFF
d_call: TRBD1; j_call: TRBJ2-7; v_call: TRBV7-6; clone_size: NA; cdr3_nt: TGTGCCAGCAGCTCGATGGGACAGGGGGTGTACGAGCAGTACTTC; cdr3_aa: CASSSMGQGVYEQYF
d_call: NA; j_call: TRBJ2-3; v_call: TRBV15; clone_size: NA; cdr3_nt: TGTGCCACCAGAAGAGACTTAGTCACAGATACGCAGTATTTT; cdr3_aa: CATRRDLVTDTQYF
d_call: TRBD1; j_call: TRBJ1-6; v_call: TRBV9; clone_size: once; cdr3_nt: TGTGCCAGCAGCCCAACAGGGGTTAATTCACCCCTCCACTTT; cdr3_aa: CASSPTGVNSPLHF
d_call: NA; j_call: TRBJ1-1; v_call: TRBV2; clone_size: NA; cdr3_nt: TGTGCCAGCAGGCGAGGGGGCACTGAAGCTTTCTTT; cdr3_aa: CASRRGGTEAFF
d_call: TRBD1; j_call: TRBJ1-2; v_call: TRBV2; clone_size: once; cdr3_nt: TGTGCCAGCAGAGGACAGGCTCCTAACTATGGCTACACCTTC; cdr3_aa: CASRGQAPNYGYTF
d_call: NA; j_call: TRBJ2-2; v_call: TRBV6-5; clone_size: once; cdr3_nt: TGTGCCAGCAGTACCGACAGGAACACCGGGGAGCTGTTTTTT; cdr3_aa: CASSTDRNTGELFF